These 30 T cell receptor beta chains came from one sample sequenced in a study of blood T cell repertoires in COVID-19. Measured with immunoSEQ multiplex PCR; TCRdb has only the in-frame clones, and not every one. The profile covers some 97,000 clones, with nearly 90% appearing a single time and about 6% taken by the ten largest. The sample was peripheral blood. Source of these receptors: a woman aged 55-69 years with acute or convalescent COVID-19.

The V gene is TRBV5-4, the J gene TRBJ2-5; 7 bases are shared with TRBD2. Germline V gives CDR1 SGHNT, CDR2 YYREEE (reference sequence). CDR3 length: 16 amino acids. The V gene end was trimmed by 4 bases and the J gene end by 4 bases; junction bases not matched to a gene: 13. In nucleotides, the CDR3 is TGTGCCAGCAGCCCCGGTCGGGCTAGCGGCACAGAGACCCAGTACTTC. Translating it yields CASSPGRASGTETQYF.

This sequence joins TRBV7-2 and TRBJ2-7, with TRBD2 matching 8 bases. Germline CDR1 SGHTA, CDR2 FQGNSA. The V segment lost 5 bases and the J segment 3 bases; nucleotides outside the gene matches: 6. This CDR3 is 14 amino acids long. In DNA, the CDR3 is TGTGCCAGCAGCCGGAGCGGGAGTGTCTACGAGCAGTACTTC. Its protein product is CASSRSGSVYEQYF.

The chain couples TRBV7-3 to TRBJ2-1; TRBD2 matches at 10 bases. V was clipped by 5 bases and J by 6 bases; unmatched bases: 10. CDR1 is SGHTA, CDR2 FQGTGA, per germline. The length of the CDR3 is 16 residues. The CDR3 DNA follows: TGTGCCAGCAGCGTAAACCCGGGACTAGCGCGCAATGAGCAGTTCTTC. Translation gives CASSVNPGLARNEQFF.

V and J are TRBV9 and TRBJ2-3; tentative D call: TRBD1 (6 bases). The CDR3 runs to 17 residues. V was cut by 7 bases and J by 6 bases, with 27 bases left in between. Germline CDR1 reads SGDLS; CDR2 reads YYNGEE. The CDR3 coding sequence is TGTGCCAGCTCAAGGTTACAGGGCCCGTCCTTTGGGGATACGCAGTATTTT. Protein sequence: CASSRLQGPSFGDTQYF.

V usage is TRBV6-1 and J usage is TRBJ2-3; D remains unclear. From germline, CDR1 is MNHNS and CDR2 SASEGT. The CDR3 loop spans 15 amino acids. Trimming took 1 base from V and 0 from J, leaving 8 bases between them. Written as DNA, the CDR3 is TGTGCCAGCAGTGAAGACACGCACAGCACAGATACGCAGTATTTT. Its protein is CASSEDTHSTDTQYF.

This sequence joins TRBV5-1 and TRBJ2-2; the match to TRBD1 covers 7 bases. In germline, CDR1 is SGHRS, CDR2 YFSETQ. J gave up 3 bases and V 4 bases, and 0 bases lay outside the gene matches. The CDR3 contains 13 residues. The CDR3 sequence: CASSQGDTGELFF. The CDR3 coding sequence is TGCGCCAGCAGCCAGGGGGACACCGGGGAGCTGTTTTTT. The variable domain in full, completed from reference TRBV5-1 and TRBJ2-2, reads KAGVTQTPRYLIKTRGQQVTLSCSPISGHRSVSWYQQTPGQGLQFLFEYFSETQRNKGNFPGRFSGRQFSNSRSEMNVSTLELGDSALYLCASSQGDTGELFFGEGSRLTVL.

The CDR3 loop reads CASSQTVPYEQYF. In DNA form, the CDR3 reads TGTGCCAGCAGTCAGACAGTACCCTACGAGCAGTACTTC. This chain joins TRBV28 and TRBJ2-7; TRBD1 is a possible D gene (5 bases). The CDR3 is 13 amino acids. CDR1 MDHEN and CDR2 SYDVKM come from the germline V gene. Trimming cost V 5 bases and J 2 bases, with 10 bases left between them. Variable domain in full (rest from reference TRBV28 and TRBJ2-7): DVKVTQSSRYLVKRTGEKVFLECVQDMDHENMFWYRQDPGLGLRLIYFSYDVKMKEKGDIPEGYSVSREKKERFSLILESASTNQTSMYLCASSQTVPYEQYFGPGTRLTVT.

The chain couples TRBV7-9 to TRBJ1-2; weak D call: TRBD1 (5 bases). Trimming cost V 5 bases and J 2 bases, with 12 bases left between them. CDR1 is SEHNR, CDR2 FQNEAQ, per germline (reference sequence). The CDR3 has 14 residues. The CDR3 spells CASSPTDSNYGYTF. DNA for the CDR3: TGTGCCAGCAGCCCGACAGACAGCAACTATGGCTACACCTTC. Based on the CDR3 plus reference TRBV7-9 and TRBJ1-2, the full variable domain is DTGVSQNPRHKITKRGQNVTFRCDPISEHNRLYWYRQTLGQGPEFLTYFQNEAQLEKSRLLSDRFSAERPKGSFSTLEIQRTEQGDSAMYLCASSPTDSNYGYTFGSGTRLTVV.

CDR3 in DNA: TGTGCCAGCGGGACATTGAACACTGAAGCTTTCTTT. The encoded protein is CASGTLNTEAFF. The rearrangement links TRBV28 to TRBJ1-1; possibly TRBD1 for D (6 bases). The V end lost 8 bases, the J end lost 0 bases, and 7 bases lay between the germline ends. CDR3 length equals 12 residues. Germline CDR1 MDHEN, CDR2 SYDVKM.

This chain connects TRBV6-1 to TRBJ2-5; D remains ambiguous. CDR3 length equals 15 residues. Germline CDR1 is MNHNS and CDR2 is SASEGT. Trimming removed 0 bases at V and 2 bases at J, with 10 bases between. The CDR3 DNA reads as TGTGCCAGCAGTGAAGCGCTTCGGTCACAAGAGACCCAGTACTTC. Translation gives CASSEALRSQETQYF.

J is TRBJ1-2 and V is TRBV19, with a tentative D call TRBD1 (6 bases). Trimming stripped 1 base from V and 4 bases from J, with 13 bases between. The germline gives CDR1 LNHDA, CDR2 SQIVND (reference sequence). This CDR3 comprises 15 residues. CDR3: CASSIGRQVAYGYTF. The CDR3 bases are TGTGCCAGTAGTATAGGTCGACAGGTCGCCTATGGCTACACCTTC.

The CDR3 DNA is TGTGCCAGCAGCTTAGGAACCCAGGGGGGCAGGGACTATGGCTACACCTTC. Protein product: CASSLGTQGGRDYGYTF. The rearrangement uses TRBV7-9 and TRBJ1-2, with 7 bases matching TRBD1. With V trimmed by 1 base and J by 3 bases, 11 bases remained unmatched. The CDR3 runs 17 residues. The germline CDR1 and CDR2 sequences are SEHNR and FQNEAQ (reference sequence). Full variable domain (missing parts from reference TRBV7-9 and TRBJ1-2): DTGVSQNPRHKITKRGQNVTFRCDPISEHNRLYWYRQTLGQGPEFLTYFQNEAQLEKSRLLSDRFSAERPKGSFSTLEIQRTEQGDSAMYLCASSLGTQGGRDYGYTFGSGTRLTVV.

The chain joins TRBV5-4 to TRBJ1-2; D is uncertain. The V gene lost 4 bases and the J gene lost 0 bases, with 10 bases spanning the gap. CDR3 length: 14 residues. CDR1 is SGHNT and CDR2 is YYREEE in the germline V gene (reference sequence). The chain's CDR3 is CASSRGRSNYGYTF. CDR3 nucleotide sequence: TGTGCCAGCAGCAGAGGCCGCTCTAACTATGGCTACACCTTC.

The CDR3 here is CASSLLAGMETQYF. In nucleotides, the CDR3 is TGCGCCAGCAGTCTCTTAGCGGGAATGGAGACCCAGTACTTC. This rearrangement joins TRBV4-1 to TRBJ2-5; 8 bases line up with TRBD2. The germline gives CDR1 MGHRA, CDR2 YSYEKL. The V and J ends lost 6 bases and 5 bases, in that order; junction bases with no gene match: 8. The CDR3 runs to 14 residues.

The rearrangement uses TRBV25-1 and TRBJ1-2; D is unclear. CDR1 is MGHDK, CDR2 SYGVNS, per germline. This CDR3 region has 12 residues. V lost 2 bases and J lost 6, with 7 bases in between. The CDR3 loop reads CASSETPHGYTF. CDR3 nucleotides: TGTGCCAGCAGTGAAACTCCCCATGGCTACACCTTC.

The V call is TRBV11-1, the J call TRBJ2-2, with D perhaps matching TRBD2 (6 bases). This CDR3 comprises 14 residues. Germline CDR1 and CDR2: SGHAT and FQDESV (reference sequence). The ends were cut back, 5 bases at V and 3 bases at J, with 10 bases in the middle. CDR3 in DNA: TGTGCCAGCAGCCCCGGGACTTACACCGGGGAGCTGTTTTTT. Translated, it gives CASSPGTYTGELFF.

This sequence joins TRBV6-5 and TRBJ2-1, with TRBD2 identical over 9 bases. J lost 4 bases, V lost 6 bases, and 7 bases had no gene match. This CDR3 region has 15 residues. CDR1 and CDR2 (germline): MNHEY, SVGAGI. CDR3 amino acids: CASSLTSGLYNEQFF. The CDR3 nucleotides are TGTGCCAGCAGCCTGACTAGCGGATTATACAATGAGCAGTTCTTC.

This chain links TRBV7-9 with TRBJ1-1, with 8 bases identical to TRBD1. Germline V lookup: CDR1 SEHNR, CDR2 FQNEAQ (reference sequence). The CDR3 runs to 14 residues. The ends lost 3 bases at V and 1 base at J; junction bases unmatched: 1. CDR3 nucleotides: TGTGCCAGCAGCTTGGGGACAGGGAACACTGAAGCTTTCTTT. Translating it yields CASSLGTGNTEAFF.

This clone showed up just a few times. V usage is TRBV19 and J usage is TRBJ2-2; tentative D call: TRBD2 (6 bases). V was shortened by 10 bases and J by 6 bases, with 15 bases between the two germline ends. The germline V gene has CDR1 LNHDA and CDR2 SQIVND (reference sequence). This CDR3 has 13 amino acids. The CDR3 sequence: CATGRGEAGELFF. The CDR3 DNA follows: TGTGCCACCGGTCGAGGGGAGGCCGGGGAGCTGTTTTTT.

The CDR3 region has the DNA TGTGCCAGCAGGAAACAGGGAATGGACATTCAGTACTTC. Its translation is CASRKQGMDIQYF. The chain joins TRBV28 to TRBJ2-4; D might be TRBD1 (6 bases). Between the trimmed V and J ends, which lost 6 bases and 8 bases, there was a span of 14 bases. CDR1 MDHEN and CDR2 SYDVKM come from the germline V gene. This CDR3 has 13 residues.

The chain employs TRBV2 and TRBJ1-6, with D unresolved. This CDR3 spans 12 amino acids. V shed 3 bases and J shed 14 bases, with 11 bases lying between them. CDR1 SNHLY and CDR2 FYNNEI come from the germline V gene. The CDR3 DNA sequence: TGTGCCAGCAGTGACGACCCTAGGTCCCTCCACTTT. Its translation: CASSDDPRSLHF.

The J gene is TRBJ1-6, the V gene TRBV5-5; TRBD1 aligns across 10 bases. Germline V lookup: CDR1 SGHKS, CDR2 YYEKEE (reference sequence). With V trimmed by 0 bases and J by 7 bases, 1 base remained unmatched. The CDR3 runs 15 residues. The CDR3 region has the DNA TGTGCCAGCAGCTTGGTGGGACAGGGGAATTCACCCCTCCACTTT. Its translation: CASSLVGQGNSPLHF.

V is TRBV3-1 (or the pseudogene TRBV3-2) and J is TRBJ1-2; D ambiguous. Per the germline V gene, CDR1 is LGHDT and CDR2 is YNNKEL (reference sequence). This CDR3 comprises 14 residues. V was pared by 3 bases and J by 11 bases, with 19 bases between. The CDR3 DNA reads TGTGCCAGCAGCCAGGAACCGGGAACCGTGGGGTACACCTTC. Protein sequence: CASSQEPGTVGYTF.

The chain links TRBV6-5 to TRBJ2-5, with 8 bases lining up with TRBD2. Germline-derived CDR1 and CDR2 are MNHEY and SVGAGI. CDR3 length equals 15 residues. Trimming at V came to 7 bases and at J to 7 bases, leaving 14 bases not matched to a gene. The CDR3 sequence: CASNLAGTSVGTQYF. In DNA, the CDR3 is TGTGCCAGCAACCTGGCGGGGACTAGTGTTGGGACCCAGTACTTC.

The chain recombines TRBV19 with TRBJ2-4, with D perhaps matching TRBD1 (6 bases). V gave up 1 base and J gave up 0 bases, with 19 bases separating them. Germline V gives CDR1 LNHDA, CDR2 SQIVND (reference sequence). The CDR3 contains 19 residues. The CDR3 protein is CASSIALPTGTLAKNIQYF. The DNA of the CDR3 is TGTGCCAGTAGTATAGCCCTCCCGACAGGAACCCTAGCCAAAAACATTCAGTACTTC.

The chain carries TRBV7-9 and TRBJ2-1; 9 bases are a match to TRBD2. The germline CDR1 and CDR2 sequences are SEHNR and FQNEAQ (reference sequence). The CDR3 is made up of 14 amino acids. V shed 1 base, J shed 8 bases, and the junction held 3 bases outside the gene matches. CDR3 in DNA: TGTGCCAGCAGCTTAGAAGCGGGAGGCTATGAGCAGTTCTTC. It translates to CASSLEAGGYEQFF.

The CDR3 reads CASSILAGATDTQYF. CDR3 nucleotides: TGTGCCAGTAGTATCCTAGCGGGGGCCACAGATACGCAGTATTTT. The genes are TRBV19 and TRBJ2-3, with 10 bases matching TRBD2. Unmatched junction bases numbered 2, after V lost 3 bases and J lost 2 bases. Germline assignment: CDR1 LNHDA and CDR2 SQIVND (reference sequence). The CDR3 totals 15 residues.

The chain joins TRBV19 to TRBJ2-4; the D is unclear. The CDR3 totals 15 residues. Trimming shortened V by 1 base and J by 3 bases, and 10 bases separated the two germline ends. Germline CDR1 reads LNHDA; CDR2 reads SQIVND (reference sequence). In DNA form, the CDR3 reads TGTGCCAGTAGTATAGCGGTTGATAACAAAAACATTCAGTACTTC. Amino acid sequence: CASSIAVDNKNIQYF.

The genes are TRBV6-1 and TRBJ1-5; possibly TRBD1 for D (6 bases). Germline V lookup: CDR1 MNHNS, CDR2 SASEGT. V was cut by 2 bases and J by 0 bases, with 8 bases left in between. This CDR3 comprises 15 residues. DNA for the CDR3: TGTGCCAGCAGTGAAAGGACAGATAGCAATCAGCCCCAGCATTTT. Its translation is CASSERTDSNQPQHF.

The chain recombines TRBV4-1 with TRBJ2-2; D perhaps matches TRBD1 (5 bases). The V gene's germline CDR1 is MGHRA and CDR2 YSYEKL. This CDR3 comprises 15 residues. V lost 0 bases to trimming and J lost 7 bases, with 12 bases between them. CDR3 in DNA: TGCGCCAGCAGCCAAGATGCAGGGCTGAGCGGGGAGCTGTTTTTT. Encoded protein: CASSQDAGLSGELFF.